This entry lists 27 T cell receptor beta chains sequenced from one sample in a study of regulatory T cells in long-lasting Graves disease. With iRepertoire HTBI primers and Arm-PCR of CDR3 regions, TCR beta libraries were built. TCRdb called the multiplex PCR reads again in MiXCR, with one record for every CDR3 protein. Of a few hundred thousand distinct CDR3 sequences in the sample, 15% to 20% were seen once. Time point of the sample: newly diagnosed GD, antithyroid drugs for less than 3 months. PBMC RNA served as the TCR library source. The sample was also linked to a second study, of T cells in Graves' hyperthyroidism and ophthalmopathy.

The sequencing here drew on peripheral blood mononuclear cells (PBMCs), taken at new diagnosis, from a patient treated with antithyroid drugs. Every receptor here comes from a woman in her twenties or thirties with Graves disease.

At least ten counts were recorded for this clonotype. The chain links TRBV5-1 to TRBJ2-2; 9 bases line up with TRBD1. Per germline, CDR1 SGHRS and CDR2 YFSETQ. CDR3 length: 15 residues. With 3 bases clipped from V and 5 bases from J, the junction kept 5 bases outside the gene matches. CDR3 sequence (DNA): TGCGCCAGCAGCTCAGGACAGGGGAGTACCGGGGAGCTGTTTTTT. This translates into CASSSGQGSTGELFF.

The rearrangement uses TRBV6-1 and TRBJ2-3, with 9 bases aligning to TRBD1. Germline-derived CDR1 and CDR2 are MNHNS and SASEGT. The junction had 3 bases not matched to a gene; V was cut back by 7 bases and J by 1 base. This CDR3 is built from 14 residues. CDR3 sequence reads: CASTRDRGTDTQYF. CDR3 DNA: TGTGCCAGCACCCGGGACAGGGGCACAGATACGCAGTATTTT.

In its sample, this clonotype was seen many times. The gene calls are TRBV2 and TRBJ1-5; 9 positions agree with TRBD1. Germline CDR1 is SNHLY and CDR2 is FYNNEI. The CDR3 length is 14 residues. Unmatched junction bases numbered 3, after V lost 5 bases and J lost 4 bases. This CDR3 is CASSHDRGNQPQHF. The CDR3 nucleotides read TGTGCCAGCAGTCACGACAGGGGGAATCAGCCCCAGCATTTT.

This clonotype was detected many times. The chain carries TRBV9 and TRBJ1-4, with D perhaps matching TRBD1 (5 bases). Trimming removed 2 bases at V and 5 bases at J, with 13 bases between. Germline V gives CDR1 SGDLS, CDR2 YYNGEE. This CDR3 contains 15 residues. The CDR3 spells CASSVSGQGNEKLFF. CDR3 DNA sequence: TGTGCCAGCAGCGTCTCTGGGCAGGGAAATGAAAAACTGTTTTTT. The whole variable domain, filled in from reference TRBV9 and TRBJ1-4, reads DSGVTQTPKHLITATGQRVTLRCSPRSGDLSVYWYQQSLDQGLQFLIQYYNGEERAKGNILERFSAQQFPDLHSELNLSSLELGDSALYFCASSVSGQGNEKLFFGSGTQLSVL.

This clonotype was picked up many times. The CDR3, as DNA: TGTGCCAGCAGTTTTTACCCGCCACGTAGGGACTATGGCTACACCTTC. Its translation: CASSFYPPRRDYGYTF. V usage is TRBV27 and J usage is TRBJ1-2; the D is unclear. CDR3 length: 16 amino acids. The V end was cut by 3 bases, the J end by 3 bases, with 17 bases between. Looked up from germline, CDR1 is MNHEY and CDR2 is SMNVEV (reference sequence).

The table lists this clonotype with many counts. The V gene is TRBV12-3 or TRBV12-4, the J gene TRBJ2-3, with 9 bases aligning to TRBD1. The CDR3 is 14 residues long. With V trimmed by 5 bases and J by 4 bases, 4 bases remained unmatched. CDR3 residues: CASSDRGGADTQYF. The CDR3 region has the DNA TGTGCCAGCAGTGACAGGGGGGGCGCAGATACGCAGTATTTT.

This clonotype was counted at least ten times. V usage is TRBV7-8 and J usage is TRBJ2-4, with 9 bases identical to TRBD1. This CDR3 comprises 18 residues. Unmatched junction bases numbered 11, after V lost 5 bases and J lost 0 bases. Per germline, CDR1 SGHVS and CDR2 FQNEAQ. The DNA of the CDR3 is TGTGCCAGCAGCCTAAGGACAGGGACAGGGCTAGCCAAAAACATTCAGTACTTC. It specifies CASSLRTGTGLAKNIQYF.

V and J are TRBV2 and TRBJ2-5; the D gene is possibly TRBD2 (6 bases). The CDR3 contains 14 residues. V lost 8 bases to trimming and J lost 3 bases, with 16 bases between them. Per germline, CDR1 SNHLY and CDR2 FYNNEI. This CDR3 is CASSPTGGEETQYF. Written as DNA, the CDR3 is TGTGCCAGCTCACCAACCGGGGGAGAAGAGACCCAGTACTTC.

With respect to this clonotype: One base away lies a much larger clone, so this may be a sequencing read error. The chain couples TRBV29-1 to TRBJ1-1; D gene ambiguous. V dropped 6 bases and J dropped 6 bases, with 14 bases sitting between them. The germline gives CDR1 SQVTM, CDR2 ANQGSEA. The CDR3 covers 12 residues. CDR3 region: CSVPSSRPEAFF. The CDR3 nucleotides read TGCAGCGTGCCAAGCAGCAGGCCTGAAGCTTTCTTT.

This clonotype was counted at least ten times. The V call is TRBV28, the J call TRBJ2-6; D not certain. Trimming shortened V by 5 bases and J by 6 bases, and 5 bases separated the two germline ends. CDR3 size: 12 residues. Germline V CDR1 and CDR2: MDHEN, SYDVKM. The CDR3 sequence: CASSPLANVLTF. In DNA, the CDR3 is TGTGCCAGCAGTCCCCTGGCCAACGTCCTGACTTTC.

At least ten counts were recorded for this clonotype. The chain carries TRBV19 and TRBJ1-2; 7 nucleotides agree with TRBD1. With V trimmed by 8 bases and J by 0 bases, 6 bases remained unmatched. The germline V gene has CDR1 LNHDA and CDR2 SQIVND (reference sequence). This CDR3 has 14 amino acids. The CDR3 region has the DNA TGTGCCAGTCTAAGGGGGCCGGCTAACTATGGCTACACCTTC. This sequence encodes CASLRGPANYGYTF.

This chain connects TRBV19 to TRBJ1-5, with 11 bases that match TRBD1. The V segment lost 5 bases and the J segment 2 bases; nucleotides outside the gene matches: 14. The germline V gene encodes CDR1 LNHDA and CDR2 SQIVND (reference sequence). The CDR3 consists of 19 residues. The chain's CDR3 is CASSQLGQGAYGGNQPQHF. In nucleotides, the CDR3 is TGTGCCAGTAGTCAGCTTGGACAGGGGGCGTATGGGGGCAATCAGCCCCAGCATTTT.

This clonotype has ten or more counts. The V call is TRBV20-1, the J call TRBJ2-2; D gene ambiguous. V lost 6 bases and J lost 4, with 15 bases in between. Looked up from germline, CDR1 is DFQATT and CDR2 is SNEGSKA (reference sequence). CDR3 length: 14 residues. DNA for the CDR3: TGCAGTGCACCCCCTGGGGTCACCACCGGGGAGCTGTTTTTT. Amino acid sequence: CSAPPGVTTGELFF.

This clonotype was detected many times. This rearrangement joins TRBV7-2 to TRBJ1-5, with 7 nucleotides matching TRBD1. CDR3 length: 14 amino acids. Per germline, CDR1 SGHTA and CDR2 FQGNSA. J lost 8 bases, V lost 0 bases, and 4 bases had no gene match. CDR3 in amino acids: CASSLARGQKPQHF. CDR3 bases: TGTGCCAGCAGCTTAGCGAGGGGGCAAAAGCCCCAGCATTTT.

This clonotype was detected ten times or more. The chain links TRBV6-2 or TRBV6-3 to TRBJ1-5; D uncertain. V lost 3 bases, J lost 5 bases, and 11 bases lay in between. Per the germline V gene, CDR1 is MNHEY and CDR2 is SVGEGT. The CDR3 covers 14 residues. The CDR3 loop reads CASSYAGADQPQHF. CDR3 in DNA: TGTGCCAGCAGTTATGCAGGTGCGGATCAGCCCCAGCATTTT.

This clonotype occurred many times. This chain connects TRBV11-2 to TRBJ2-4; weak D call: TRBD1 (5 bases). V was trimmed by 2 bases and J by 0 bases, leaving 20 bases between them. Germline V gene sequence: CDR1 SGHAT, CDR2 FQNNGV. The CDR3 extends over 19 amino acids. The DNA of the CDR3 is TGTGCCAGCAGCTTACTACGGACAAGGCGAGGAATAGCCAAAAACATTCAGTACTTC. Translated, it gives CASSLLRTRRGIAKNIQYF.

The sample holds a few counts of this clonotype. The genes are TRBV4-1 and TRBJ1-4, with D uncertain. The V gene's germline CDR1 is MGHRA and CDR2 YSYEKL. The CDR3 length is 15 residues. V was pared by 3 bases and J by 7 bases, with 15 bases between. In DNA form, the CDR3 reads TGCGCCAGCAGCCACCCAGGTGCGTTTGGTGAAAAACTGTTTTTT. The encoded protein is CASSHPGAFGEKLFF.

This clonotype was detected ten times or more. In DNA form, the CDR3 reads TGTGCCAGCAGCCAAGACCAGGGGTATGGCTACACCTTC. It is translated as CASSQDQGYGYTF. The V gene is TRBV3-1, the J gene TRBJ1-2; a possible D gene is TRBD1 (6 bases). Trimming stripped 0 bases from V and 5 bases from J, with 7 bases between. The CDR3 runs to 13 residues. Germline V lookup: CDR1 LGHDT, CDR2 YNNKEL (reference sequence).

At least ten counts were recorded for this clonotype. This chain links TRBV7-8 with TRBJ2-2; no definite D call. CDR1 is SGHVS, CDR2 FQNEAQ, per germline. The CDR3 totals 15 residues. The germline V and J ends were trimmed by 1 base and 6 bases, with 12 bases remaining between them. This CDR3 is CASSLVSLKAGELFF. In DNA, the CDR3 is TGTGCCAGCAGCTTAGTGAGCTTGAAAGCCGGGGAGCTGTTTTTT.

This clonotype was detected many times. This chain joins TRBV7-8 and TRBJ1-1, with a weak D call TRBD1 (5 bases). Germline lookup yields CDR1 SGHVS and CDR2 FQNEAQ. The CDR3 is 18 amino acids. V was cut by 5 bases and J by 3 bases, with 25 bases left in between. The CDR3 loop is CASSQYRRGGPWDTEAFF. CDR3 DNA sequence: TGTGCCAGCAGCCAATACAGGCGGGGAGGCCCATGGGACACTGAAGCTTTCTTT.

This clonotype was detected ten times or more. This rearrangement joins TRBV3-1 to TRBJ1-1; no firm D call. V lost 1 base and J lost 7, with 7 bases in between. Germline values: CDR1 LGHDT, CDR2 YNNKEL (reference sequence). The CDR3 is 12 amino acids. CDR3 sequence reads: CASSQVGGEAFF. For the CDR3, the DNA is TGTGCCAGCAGCCAAGTGGGTGGTGAAGCTTTCTTT.

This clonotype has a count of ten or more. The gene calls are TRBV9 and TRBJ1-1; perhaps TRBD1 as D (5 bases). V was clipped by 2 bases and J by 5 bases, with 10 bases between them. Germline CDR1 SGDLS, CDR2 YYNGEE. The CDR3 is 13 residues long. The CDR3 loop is CASSVGDLTEAFF. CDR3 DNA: TGTGCCAGCAGCGTGGGGGACCTAACTGAAGCTTTCTTT. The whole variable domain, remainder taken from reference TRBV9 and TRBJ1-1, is DSGVTQTPKHLITATGQRVTLRCSPRSGDLSVYWYQQSLDQGLQFLIQYYNGEERAKGNILERFSAQQFPDLHSELNLSSLELGDSALYFCASSVGDLTEAFFGQGTRLTVV.

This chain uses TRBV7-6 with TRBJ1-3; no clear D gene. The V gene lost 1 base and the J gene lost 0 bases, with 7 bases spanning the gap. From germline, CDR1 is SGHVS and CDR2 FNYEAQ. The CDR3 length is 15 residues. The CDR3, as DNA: TGTGCCAGCAGCTTAGACCTCCTCTCTGGAAACACCATATATTTT. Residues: CASSLDLLSGNTIYF.

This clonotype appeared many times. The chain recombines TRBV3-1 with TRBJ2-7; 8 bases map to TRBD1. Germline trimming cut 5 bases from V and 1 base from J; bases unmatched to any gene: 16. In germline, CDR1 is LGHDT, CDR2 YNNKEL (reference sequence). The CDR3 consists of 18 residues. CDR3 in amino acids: CASSVSHSGTGKSYEQYF. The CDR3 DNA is TGTGCCAGCAGCGTCTCACATTCCGGGACAGGAAAATCCTACGAGCAGTACTTC.

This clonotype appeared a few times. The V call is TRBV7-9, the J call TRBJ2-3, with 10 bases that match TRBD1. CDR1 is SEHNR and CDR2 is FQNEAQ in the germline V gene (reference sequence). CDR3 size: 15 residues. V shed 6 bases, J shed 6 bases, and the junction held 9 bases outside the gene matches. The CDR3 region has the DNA TGTGCCAGCAGGGTTAGGGACAGGGGCAACGATACGCAGTATTTT. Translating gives CASRVRDRGNDTQYF.

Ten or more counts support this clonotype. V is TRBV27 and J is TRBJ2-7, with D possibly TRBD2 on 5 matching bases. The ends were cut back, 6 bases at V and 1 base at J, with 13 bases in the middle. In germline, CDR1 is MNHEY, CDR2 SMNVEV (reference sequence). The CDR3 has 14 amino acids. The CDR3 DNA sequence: TGTGCCAGCAGCGAGACGGGGTGGTCCTACGAGCAGTACTTC. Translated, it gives CASSETGWSYEQYF.

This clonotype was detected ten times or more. CDR3: CASAPRVNEKLFF. CDR3 bases: TGTGCCAGCGCGCCCCGCGTGAATGAAAAACTGTTTTTT. The chain uses TRBV6-1 and TRBJ1-4; D gene uncertain. Germline V CDR1 and CDR2: MNHNS, SASEGT. The CDR3 has 13 residues. V dropped 8 bases and J dropped 5 bases, with 12 bases sitting between them.